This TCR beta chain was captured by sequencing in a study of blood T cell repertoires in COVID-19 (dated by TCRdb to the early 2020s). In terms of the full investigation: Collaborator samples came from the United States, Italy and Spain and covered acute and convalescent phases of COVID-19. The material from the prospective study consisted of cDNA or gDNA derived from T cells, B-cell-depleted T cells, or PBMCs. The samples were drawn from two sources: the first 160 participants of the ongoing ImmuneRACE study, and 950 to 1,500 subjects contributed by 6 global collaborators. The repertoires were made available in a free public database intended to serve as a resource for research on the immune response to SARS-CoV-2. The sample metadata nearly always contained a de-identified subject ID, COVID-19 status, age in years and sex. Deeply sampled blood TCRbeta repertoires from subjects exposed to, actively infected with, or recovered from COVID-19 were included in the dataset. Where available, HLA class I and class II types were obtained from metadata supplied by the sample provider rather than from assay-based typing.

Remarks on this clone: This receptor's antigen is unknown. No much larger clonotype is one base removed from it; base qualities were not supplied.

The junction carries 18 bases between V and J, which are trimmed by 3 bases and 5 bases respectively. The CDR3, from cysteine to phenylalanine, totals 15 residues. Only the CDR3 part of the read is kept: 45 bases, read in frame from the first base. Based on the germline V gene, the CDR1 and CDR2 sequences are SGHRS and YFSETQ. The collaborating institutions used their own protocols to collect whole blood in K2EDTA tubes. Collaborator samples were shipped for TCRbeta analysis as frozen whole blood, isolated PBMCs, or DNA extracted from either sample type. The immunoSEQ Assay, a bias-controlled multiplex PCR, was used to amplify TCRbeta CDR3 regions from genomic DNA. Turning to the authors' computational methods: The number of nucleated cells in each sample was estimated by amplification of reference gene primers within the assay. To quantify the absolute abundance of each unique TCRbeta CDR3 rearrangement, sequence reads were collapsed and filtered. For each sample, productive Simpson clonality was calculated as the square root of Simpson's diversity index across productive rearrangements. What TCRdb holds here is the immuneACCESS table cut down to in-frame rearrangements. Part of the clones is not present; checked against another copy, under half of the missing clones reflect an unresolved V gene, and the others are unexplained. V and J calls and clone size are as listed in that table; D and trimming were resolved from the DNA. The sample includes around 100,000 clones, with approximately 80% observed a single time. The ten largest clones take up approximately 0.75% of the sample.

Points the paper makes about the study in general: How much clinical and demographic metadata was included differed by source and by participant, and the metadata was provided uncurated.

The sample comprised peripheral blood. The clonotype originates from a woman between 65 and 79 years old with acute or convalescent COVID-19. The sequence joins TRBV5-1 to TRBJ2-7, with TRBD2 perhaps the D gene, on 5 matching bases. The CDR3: CASSSLERETHEQYF. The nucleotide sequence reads TGCGCCAGCAGCTCCCTCGAGAGGGAAACCCACGAGCAGTACTTC.